This is a list of T cell receptor beta chains from one sample in a study of cytomegalovirus exposure and HLA in healthy donors. Measured with immunoSEQ multiplex PCR; TCRdb has only the in-frame clones, and not every one. The sample includes about 130,000 clones, about 80% seen only once; the top ten take 4%. The sequencing sample was made of PBMCs. The receptors were gathered from a woman in her forties in good health and CMV-seronegative. CDR3s include the opening cysteine and the closing phenylalanine or tryptophan. The order of the fields is D gene, clone size, V gene, J gene, CDR3 protein, CDR3 DNA. A D gene is named only where the DNA matches it firmly. A clone size is listed for some rows: how often the clone was seen (once, few, many), or a class if it is expanded.

d_gene: TRBD1
abundance: -
v_gene: TRBV6-1
j_gene: TRBJ1-1
CDR3aa: CASTATGGLEAFF
CDR3nt: TGTGCCAGCACTGCGACAGGGGGCCTTGAAGCTTTCTTT

d_gene: -
abundance: -
v_gene: TRBV7-8
j_gene: TRBJ2-7
CDR3aa: CASSLVRGGEQYF
CDR3nt: TGTGCCAGCAGCTTGGTGAGGGGAGGCGAGCAGTACTTC

d_gene: TRBD1
abundance: once
v_gene: TRBV7-9
j_gene: TRBJ1-4
CDR3aa: CASSRTQGVDEKLFF
CDR3nt: TGTGCCAGCAGCCGCACACAGGGGGTAGATGAAAAACTGTTTTTT

d_gene: TRBD2
abundance: once
v_gene: TRBV2
j_gene: TRBJ2-1
CDR3aa: CASSGTSGISNEQFF
CDR3nt: TGTGCCAGCAGTGGGACTAGCGGGATAAGTAATGAGCAGTTCTTC

d_gene: -
abundance: -
v_gene: TRBV9
j_gene: TRBJ2-1
CDR3aa: CASSQPRGRTKISYNEQFF
CDR3nt: TGTGCCAGCAGCCAACCCCGGGGGAGGACTAAGATATCGTACAATGAGCAGTTCTTC

d_gene: -
abundance: -
v_gene: TRBV29-1
j_gene: TRBJ2-1
CDR3aa: CSVEIRLARYNEQFF
CDR3nt: TGCAGCGTTGAAATCAGGCTAGCCAGGTACAATGAGCAGTTCTTC

d_gene: -
abundance: -
v_gene: TRBV4-2
j_gene: TRBJ2-1
CDR3aa: CASSRPVGANEQFF
CDR3nt: TGTGCCAGCAGCCGACCGGTGGGAGCGAATGAGCAGTTCTTC

d_gene: TRBD1
abundance: -
v_gene: TRBV4-3
j_gene: TRBJ1-6
CDR3aa: CASSRDRHNSPLHF
CDR3nt: TGCGCCAGCAGCCGGGACAGACATAATTCACCCCTCCACTTT

d_gene: TRBD1
abundance: -
v_gene: TRBV5-1
j_gene: TRBJ2-7
CDR3aa: CASSHTGTGDRAEQYF
CDR3nt: TGCGCCAGCAGCCACACCGGGACAGGGGATCGGGCCGAGCAGTACTTC

d_gene: -
abundance: -
v_gene: TRBV7-3
j_gene: TRBJ2-2
CDR3aa: CASSPVLGELFF
CDR3nt: TGTGCCAGCAGCCCGGTCCTCGGGGAGCTGTTTTTT

d_gene: -
abundance: -
v_gene: TRBV6-6
j_gene: TRBJ1-1
CDR3aa: CASTKPGEAFF
CDR3nt: TGTGCCAGCACAAAACCGGGAGAAGCTTTCTTT

d_gene: -
abundance: -
v_gene: TRBV28
j_gene: TRBJ1-2
CDR3aa: CASSLSQGDYGYTF
CDR3nt: TGTGCCAGCAGTTTGAGCCAGGGTGACTATGGCTACACCTTC

d_gene: -
abundance: -
v_gene: TRBV15
j_gene: TRBJ2-1
CDR3aa: CATNAEYQYNEQFF
CDR3nt: TGTGCCACCAATGCTGAGTATCAATACAATGAGCAGTTCTTC

d_gene: TRBD1
abundance: -
v_gene: TRBV25-1
j_gene: TRBJ2-2
CDR3aa: CASSADRDTGELFF
CDR3nt: TGTGCCAGCAGTGCCGACAGGGACACCGGGGAGCTGTTTTTT

d_gene: -
abundance: -
v_gene: TRBV19
j_gene: TRBJ1-4
CDR3aa: CASGVLAEKLFF
CDR3nt: TGTGCCAGTGGAGTGCTGGCGGAAAAACTGTTTTTT

d_gene: TRBD1
abundance: -
v_gene: TRBV2
j_gene: TRBJ1-5
CDR3aa: CASSEGVGQGNQPQHF
CDR3nt: TGTGCCAGCAGTGAAGGTGTTGGACAGGGAAATCAGCCCCAGCATTTT

d_gene: -
abundance: -
v_gene: TRBV5-6
j_gene: TRBJ2-1
CDR3aa: CASSFRGGTYNEQFF
CDR3nt: TGTGCCAGCAGCTTCAGGGGTGGCACCTACAATGAGCAGTTCTTC

d_gene: -
abundance: few
v_gene: TRBV5-1
j_gene: TRBJ1-1
CDR3aa: CASSLEADMNTEAFF
CDR3nt: TGCGCCAGCAGCCTGGAGGCCGACATGAACACTGAAGCTTTCTTT

d_gene: -
abundance: few
v_gene: TRBV5-4
j_gene: TRBJ2-7
CDR3aa: CASSDAGTVASEQYF
CDR3nt: TGTGCCAGCAGCGACGCCGGGACTGTCGCAAGCGAGCAGTACTTC

d_gene: -
abundance: -
v_gene: TRBV10-3
j_gene: TRBJ1-2
CDR3aa: CAINEGQNYGYTF
CDR3nt: TGTGCCATCAACGAAGGACAGAACTATGGCTACACCTTC

d_gene: -
abundance: -
v_gene: TRBV4-2
j_gene: TRBJ1-1
CDR3aa: CASSQERETSEAFF
CDR3nt: TGTGCCAGCAGCCAAGAGCGGGAGACTTCTGAAGCTTTCTTT

d_gene: TRBD2
abundance: -
v_gene: TRBV9
j_gene: TRBJ2-2
CDR3aa: CASSVDGRPDTGELFF
CDR3nt: TGTGCCAGCAGCGTAGACGGGAGGCCAGACACCGGGGAGCTGTTTTTT

d_gene: TRBD1
abundance: -
v_gene: TRBV7-9
j_gene: TRBJ2-7
CDR3aa: CASSHRTGDYEQYF
CDR3nt: TGTGCCAGCAGCCATAGGACAGGGGACTACGAGCAGTACTTC

d_gene: -
abundance: -
v_gene: TRBV7-9
j_gene: TRBJ1-1
CDR3aa: CASSLPDTEAFF
CDR3nt: TGTGCCAGCAGCTTACCGGACACTGAAGCTTTCTTT

d_gene: -
abundance: -
v_gene: TRBV6-5
j_gene: TRBJ2-1
CDR3aa: CASSSPLAPNEQFF
CDR3nt: TGTGCCAGCAGTTCGCCACTAGCCCCCAATGAGCAGTTCTTC

d_gene: TRBD1
abundance: -
v_gene: TRBV27
j_gene: TRBJ2-1
CDR3aa: CASSEGQGLSYNEQFF
CDR3nt: TGTGCCAGCAGTGAGGGACAGGGCCTCTCTTACAATGAGCAGTTCTTC

d_gene: TRBD2
abundance: -
v_gene: TRBV7-9
j_gene: TRBJ2-1
CDR3aa: CASSFPRAGGEGEQFF
CDR3nt: TGTGCCAGCAGCTTTCCTAGGGCGGGGGGTGAGGGTGAGCAGTTCTTC

d_gene: -
abundance: -
v_gene: TRBV5-1
j_gene: TRBJ1-2
CDR3aa: CASSQQANYGYTF
CDR3nt: TGCGCCAGCAGCCAACAGGCTAACTATGGCTACACCTTC

d_gene: TRBD1
abundance: many
v_gene: TRBV18
j_gene: TRBJ2-1
CDR3aa: CASSPGQSSYNEQFF
CDR3nt: TGTGCCAGCTCACCGGGACAGAGCTCCTACAATGAGCAGTTCTTC

d_gene: -
abundance: -
v_gene: TRBV20-1
j_gene: TRBJ1-1
CDR3aa: CSARDRGAAFF
CDR3nt: TGCAGTGCTAGAGATCGGGGTGCGGCTTTCTTT

d_gene: TRBD1
abundance: -
v_gene: TRBV18
j_gene: TRBJ2-4
CDR3aa: CASSPPGQGPPPLVF
CDR3nt: TGTGCCAGCTCACCTCCGGGACAGGGGCCACCCCCCCTCGTCTTC

d_gene: TRBD1
abundance: -
v_gene: TRBV5-6
j_gene: TRBJ1-1
CDR3aa: CASSLVRDRASEPEAFF
CDR3nt: TGTGCCAGCAGCTTGGTGAGAGACAGGGCGTCTGAACCTGAAGCTTTCTTT

d_gene: -
abundance: -
v_gene: TRBV4-1
j_gene: TRBJ1-1
CDR3aa: CASSQDLSYTEAFF
CDR3nt: TGCGCCAGCAGCCAAGATCTTAGTTACACTGAAGCTTTCTTT

d_gene: -
abundance: -
v_gene: TRBV9
j_gene: TRBJ1-1
CDR3aa: CASSEGQGTEAFF
CDR3nt: TGTGCCAGCAGCGAGGGTCAGGGCACTGAAGCTTTCTTT

d_gene: -
abundance: -
v_gene: TRBV6-1
j_gene: TRBJ1-5
CDR3aa: CASSTRTAQPQHF
CDR3nt: TGTGCCAGCAGTACCCGGACAGCCCAGCCCCAGCATTTT

d_gene: TRBD1
abundance: few
v_gene: TRBV2
j_gene: TRBJ2-7
CDR3aa: CASSGNRGIAYEQYF
CDR3nt: TGTGCCAGCAGTGGAAACAGGGGGATAGCCTACGAGCAGTACTTC

d_gene: TRBD2
abundance: -
v_gene: TRBV14
j_gene: TRBJ2-7
CDR3aa: CASSPNSVAGGPRYEQYF
CDR3nt: TGTGCCAGCAGCCCAAACTCCGTAGCGGGAGGGCCGCGGTACGAGCAGTACTTC

d_gene: -
abundance: -
v_gene: TRBV28
j_gene: TRBJ1-5
CDR3aa: CASSLGGYGQPQHF
CDR3nt: TGTGCCAGCAGTTTAGGGGGGTACGGGCAGCCCCAGCATTTT

d_gene: -
abundance: -
v_gene: TRBV27
j_gene: TRBJ2-2
CDR3aa: CASSQSGTGELFF
CDR3nt: TGTGCCAGCAGCCAATCAGGGACCGGGGAGCTGTTTTTT

d_gene: TRBD1
abundance: -
v_gene: TRBV4-1
j_gene: TRBJ1-6
CDR3aa: CASSQDLGTGFTYNSPLHF
CDR3nt: TGCGCCAGCAGCCAAGATCTCGGGACAGGGTTTACCTATAATTCACCCCTCCACTTT

d_gene: -
abundance: once
v_gene: TRBV6-5
j_gene: TRBJ1-3
CDR3aa: CASSTPRGSGNTIYF
CDR3nt: TGTGCCAGCAGTACTCCCCGAGGCTCTGGAAACACCATATATTTT

d_gene: TRBD2
abundance: -
v_gene: TRBV6-6
j_gene: TRBJ2-7
CDR3aa: CASTSGLAGPYEQYF
CDR3nt: TGTGCCAGCACTTCGGGACTAGCGGGACCCTACGAGCAGTACTTC

d_gene: TRBD2
abundance: -
v_gene: TRBV4-3
j_gene: TRBJ2-1
CDR3aa: CASSHGGLAGGREQFF
CDR3nt: TGCGCCAGCAGCCACGGGGGACTAGCGGGAGGTCGAGAGCAGTTCTTC

d_gene: TRBD1
abundance: -
v_gene: TRBV6-5
j_gene: TRBJ1-6
CDR3aa: CASSYSDRTPLHF
CDR3nt: TGTGCCAGCAGTTACTCGGACAGGACGCCCCTCCACTTT

d_gene: TRBD2
abundance: -
v_gene: TRBV11-3
j_gene: TRBJ2-1
CDR3aa: CASSLGLAGVYNEQFF
CDR3nt: TGTGCCAGCAGCTTAGGACTAGCGGGAGTCTACAATGAGCAGTTCTTC

d_gene: -
abundance: -
v_gene: TRBV9
j_gene: TRBJ2-2
CDR3aa: CASSVALGLTGELFF
CDR3nt: TGTGCCAGCAGCGTAGCTCTTGGGCTAACCGGGGAGCTGTTTTTT

d_gene: -
abundance: -
v_gene: TRBV7-2
j_gene: TRBJ1-3
CDR3aa: CASSLVAYSGNTIYF
CDR3nt: TGTGCCAGCAGCTTAGTAGCGTACTCTGGAAACACCATATATTTT

d_gene: -
abundance: once
v_gene: TRBV4-2
j_gene: TRBJ1-6
CDR3aa: CASSQALDGSSYNSPLHF
CDR3nt: TGTGCCAGCAGCCAAGCCCTGGATGGGAGCTCCTATAATTCACCCCTCCACTTT

d_gene: TRBD1
abundance: few
v_gene: TRBV12-5
j_gene: TRBJ1-1
CDR3aa: CASAQGGNTEAFF
CDR3nt: TGTGCTAGTGCTCAGGGGGGGAACACTGAAGCTTTCTTT

d_gene: -
abundance: -
v_gene: TRBV4-3
j_gene: TRBJ1-2
CDR3aa: CASSQAVAVANYGYTF
CDR3nt: TGCGCCAGCAGCCAAGCGGTAGCTGTAGCTAACTATGGCTACACCTTC

d_gene: -
abundance: -
v_gene: TRBV7-6
j_gene: TRBJ1-4
CDR3aa: CASSLRGGANEKLFF
CDR3nt: TGTGCCAGCAGCCTTCGTGGAGGTGCTAATGAAAAACTGTTTTTT

d_gene: TRBD2
abundance: once
v_gene: TRBV5-1
j_gene: TRBJ2-3
CDR3aa: CASSLTSGETDTQYF
CDR3nt: TGCGCCAGCAGTCTTACTAGCGGGGAAACAGATACGCAGTATTTT

d_gene: -
abundance: -
v_gene: TRBV5-6
j_gene: TRBJ2-1
CDR3aa: CASSLPGASYNEQFF
CDR3nt: TGTGCCAGCAGCTTGCCAGGGGCTAGCTACAATGAGCAGTTCTTC

d_gene: -
abundance: -
v_gene: TRBV12-5
j_gene: TRBJ1-2
CDR3aa: CASGSAGVNYGYTF
CDR3nt: TGTGCTAGTGGTTCCGCCGGGGTCAACTATGGCTACACCTTC

d_gene: TRBD2
abundance: -
v_gene: TRBV2
j_gene: TRBJ2-1
CDR3aa: CASSDMTSGGWQFF
CDR3nt: TGTGCCAGCAGTGATATGACTAGCGGGGGTTGGCAGTTCTTC

d_gene: TRBD2
abundance: once
v_gene: TRBV27
j_gene: TRBJ2-1
CDR3aa: CASSSGTSGGSEQFF
CDR3nt: TGTGCCAGCAGCTCCGGGACTAGCGGGGGAAGTGAGCAGTTCTTC

d_gene: TRBD2
abundance: -
v_gene: TRBV6-1
j_gene: TRBJ2-2
CDR3aa: CASSAQLADYTGELFF
CDR3nt: TGTGCCAGCAGTGCACAACTAGCGGACTACACCGGGGAGCTGTTTTTT

d_gene: TRBD2
abundance: -
v_gene: TRBV7-9
j_gene: TRBJ2-5
CDR3aa: CASSLLLAGLQETQYF
CDR3nt: TGTGCCAGCAGCTTACTACTAGCGGGCCTCCAAGAGACCCAGTACTTC

d_gene: TRBD2
abundance: -
v_gene: TRBV4-3
j_gene: TRBJ2-1
CDR3aa: CASSQERGLAVSYNEQFF
CDR3nt: TGCGCCAGCAGCCAAGAGAGGGGACTAGCGGTATCCTACAATGAGCAGTTCTTC

d_gene: TRBD1
abundance: few
v_gene: TRBV6-5
j_gene: TRBJ1-1
CDR3aa: CASSYSSGTAEAFF
CDR3nt: TGTGCCAGCAGTTACTCGTCCGGGACAGCTGAAGCTTTCTTT